This T cell receptor beta chain was sequenced for a study of T cells in Graves' hyperthyroidism and ophthalmopathy. V was pared by 1 base and J by 5 bases, with 10 bases between. The CDR3 runs 14 residues. Per germline, CDR1 MDHEN and CDR2 SYDVKM. RNA transcripts were the template for amplifying TCR beta CDR3 regions. Using the HTBI primer set, a first-round RT-PCR was run on the TCR CDR3. TCRdb re-derived calls from the multiplex PCR reads in MiXCR, one entry per CDR3 protein. The sample lists approximately 95,000 distinct CDR3 sequences; around 40% were seen once. Criteria for exclusion of patients were uncontrolled infection, other autoimmune disease, pregnancy or lactation. The sample holds a few counts of this clonotype. Its antigen is still unknown. The study's findings and limits: The model identified upcoming ophthalmopathy a median around 7.1 months ahead of onset.

Sequencing input: peripheral blood or thyroid tissue (not recorded which). V and J are TRBV28 and TRBJ2-3; D assignment may be TRBD1 or TRBD2 (5 bases each). The receptor was isolated from a woman in her 30s with Graves' hyperthyroidism. DNA for the CDR3: TGTGCCAGCAGTTTATCCAGAGGGGTAGATACGCAGTATTTT. Its protein product is CASSLSRGVDTQYF.